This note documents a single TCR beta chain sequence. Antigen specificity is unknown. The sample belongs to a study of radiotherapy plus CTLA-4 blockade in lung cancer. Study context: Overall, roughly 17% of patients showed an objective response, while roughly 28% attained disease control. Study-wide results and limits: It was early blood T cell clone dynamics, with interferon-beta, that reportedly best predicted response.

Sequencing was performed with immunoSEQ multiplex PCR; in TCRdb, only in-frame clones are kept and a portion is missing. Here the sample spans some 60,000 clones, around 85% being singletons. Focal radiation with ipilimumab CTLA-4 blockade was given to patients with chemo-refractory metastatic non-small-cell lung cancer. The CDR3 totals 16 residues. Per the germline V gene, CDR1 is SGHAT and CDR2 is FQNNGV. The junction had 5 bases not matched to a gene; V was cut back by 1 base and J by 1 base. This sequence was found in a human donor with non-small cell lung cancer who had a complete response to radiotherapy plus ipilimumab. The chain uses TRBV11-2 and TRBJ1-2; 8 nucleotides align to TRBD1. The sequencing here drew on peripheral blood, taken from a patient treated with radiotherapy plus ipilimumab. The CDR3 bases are TGTGCCAGCAGCTTAGCCGGACAGGGAGATAACTATGGCTACACCTTC. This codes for CASSLAGQGDNYGYTF.